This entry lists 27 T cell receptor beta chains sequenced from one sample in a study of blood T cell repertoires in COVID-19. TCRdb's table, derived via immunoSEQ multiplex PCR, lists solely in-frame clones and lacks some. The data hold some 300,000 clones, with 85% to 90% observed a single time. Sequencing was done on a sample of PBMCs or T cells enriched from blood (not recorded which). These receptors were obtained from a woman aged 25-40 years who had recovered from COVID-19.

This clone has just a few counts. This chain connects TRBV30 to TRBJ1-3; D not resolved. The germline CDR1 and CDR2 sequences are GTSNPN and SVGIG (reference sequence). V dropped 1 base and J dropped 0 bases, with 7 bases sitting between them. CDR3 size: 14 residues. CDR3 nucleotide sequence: TGTGCCTGGAGTGCTCCTTCCTCTGGAAACACCATATATTTT. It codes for CAWSAPSSGNTIYF.

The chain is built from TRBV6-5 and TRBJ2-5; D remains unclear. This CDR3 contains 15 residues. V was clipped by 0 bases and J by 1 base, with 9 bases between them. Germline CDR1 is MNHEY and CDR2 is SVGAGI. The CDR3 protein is CASSYSNTFQETQYF. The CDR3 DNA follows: TGTGCCAGCAGTTACTCGAACACATTCCAAGAGACCCAGTACTTC.

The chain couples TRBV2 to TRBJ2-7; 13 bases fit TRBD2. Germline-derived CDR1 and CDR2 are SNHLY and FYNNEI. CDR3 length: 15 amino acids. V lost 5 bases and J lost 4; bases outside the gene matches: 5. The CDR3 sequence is CASSPRLAGGYEQYF. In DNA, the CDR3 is TGTGCCAGCAGTCCCCGACTAGCGGGAGGTTACGAGCAGTACTTC.

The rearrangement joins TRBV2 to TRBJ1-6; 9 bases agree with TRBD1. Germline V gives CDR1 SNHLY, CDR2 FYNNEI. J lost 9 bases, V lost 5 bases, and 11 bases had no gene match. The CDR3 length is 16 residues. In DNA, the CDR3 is TGTGCCAGCAGTTCGGGACAGGGCCTTGATGGTTCACCCCTCCACTTT. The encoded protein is CASSSGQGLDGSPLHF. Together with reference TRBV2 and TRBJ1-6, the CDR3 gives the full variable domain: EPEVTQTPSHQVTQMGQEVILRCVPISNHLYFYWYRQILGQKVEFLVSFYNNEISEKSEIFDDQFSVERPDGSNFTLKIRSTKLEDSAMYFCASSSGQGLDGSPLHFGNGTRLTVT.

The CDR3 is CAWNRGSSNQPQHF. In nucleotides, the CDR3 is TGTGCCTGGAACCGCGGGAGTAGCAATCAGCCCCAGCATTTT. The rearrangement uses TRBV30 and TRBJ1-5; no definite D call. The V and J ends lost 4 bases and 0 bases respectively, with 10 bases between them. The CDR3 runs to 14 residues. Germline V CDR1 and CDR2: GTSNPN, SVGIG (reference sequence). Looking up the rest from reference TRBV30 and TRBJ1-5 gives the full variable domain: SQTIHQWPATLVQPVGSPLSLECTVEGTSNPNLYWYRQAAGRGLQLLFYSVGIGQISSEVPQNLSASRPQDRQFILSSKKLLLSDSGFYLCAWNRGSSNQPQHFGDGTRLSIL.

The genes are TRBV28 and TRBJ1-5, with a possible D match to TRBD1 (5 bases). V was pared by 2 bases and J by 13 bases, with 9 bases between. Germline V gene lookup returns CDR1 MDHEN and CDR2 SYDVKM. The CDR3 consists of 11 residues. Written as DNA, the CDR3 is TGTGCCAGCAGTTTAAGGGGCCGACAGCATTTT. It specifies CASSLRGRQHF.

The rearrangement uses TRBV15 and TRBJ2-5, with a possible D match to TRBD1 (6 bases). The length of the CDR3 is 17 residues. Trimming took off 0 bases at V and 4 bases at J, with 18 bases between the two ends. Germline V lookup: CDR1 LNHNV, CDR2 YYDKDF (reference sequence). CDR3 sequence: CATSRDLAGQGGETQYF. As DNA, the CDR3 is TGTGCCACCAGCAGAGATCTGGCAGGGCAAGGGGGAGAGACCCAGTACTTC.

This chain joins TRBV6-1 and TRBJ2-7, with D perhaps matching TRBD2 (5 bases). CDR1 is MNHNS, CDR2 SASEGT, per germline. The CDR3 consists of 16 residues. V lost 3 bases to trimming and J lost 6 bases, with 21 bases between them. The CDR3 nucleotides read TGTGCCAGCAGTGACGAGGTTGTTAGAGGGTTTGTCGAGCAGTACTTC. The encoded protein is CASSDEVVRGFVEQYF.

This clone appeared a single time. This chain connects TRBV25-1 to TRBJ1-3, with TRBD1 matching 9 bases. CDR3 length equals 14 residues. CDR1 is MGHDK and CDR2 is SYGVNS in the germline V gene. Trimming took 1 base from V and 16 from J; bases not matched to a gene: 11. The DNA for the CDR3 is TGTGCCAGCAGTGAATCTGGGACAGGGAAGAAATACTATTTT. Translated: CASSESGTGKKYYF.

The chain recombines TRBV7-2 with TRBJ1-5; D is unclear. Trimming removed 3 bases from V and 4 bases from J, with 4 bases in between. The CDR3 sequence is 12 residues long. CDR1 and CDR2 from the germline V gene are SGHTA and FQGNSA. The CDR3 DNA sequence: TGTGCCAGCAGCTTTCGTAATCAGCCCCAGCATTTT. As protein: CASSFRNQPQHF.

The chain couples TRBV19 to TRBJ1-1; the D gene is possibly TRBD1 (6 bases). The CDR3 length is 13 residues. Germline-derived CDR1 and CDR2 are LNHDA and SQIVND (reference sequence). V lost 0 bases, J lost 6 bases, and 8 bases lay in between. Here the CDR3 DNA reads TGTGCCAGTAGTATAGAGACAGGATCTGAAGCTTTCTTT. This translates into CASSIETGSEAFF.

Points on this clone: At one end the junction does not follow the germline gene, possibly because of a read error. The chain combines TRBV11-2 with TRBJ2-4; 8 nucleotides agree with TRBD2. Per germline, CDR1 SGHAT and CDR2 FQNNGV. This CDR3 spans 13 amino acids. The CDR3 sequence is CASGAGGALIQYF. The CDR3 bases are TGCGCCAGCGGGGCGGGAGGCGCGCTCATTCAGTACTTC.

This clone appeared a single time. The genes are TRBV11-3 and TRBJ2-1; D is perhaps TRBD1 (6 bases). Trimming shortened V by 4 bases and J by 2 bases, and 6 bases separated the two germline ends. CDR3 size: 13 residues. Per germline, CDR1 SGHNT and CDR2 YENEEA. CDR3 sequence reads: CASSSGAYNEQFF. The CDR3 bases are TGTGCCAGCAGCTCAGGGGCCTACAATGAGCAGTTCTTC.

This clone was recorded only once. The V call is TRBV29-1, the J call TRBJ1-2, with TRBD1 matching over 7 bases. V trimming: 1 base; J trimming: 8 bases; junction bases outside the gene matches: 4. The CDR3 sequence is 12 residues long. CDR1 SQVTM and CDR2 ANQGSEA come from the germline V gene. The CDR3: CSVEGRGVGYTF. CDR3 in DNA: TGCAGCGTTGAAGGCAGGGGGGTCGGCTACACCTTC. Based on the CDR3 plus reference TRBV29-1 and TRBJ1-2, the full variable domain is SAVISQKPSRDICQRGTSLTIQCQVDSQVTMMFWYRQQPGQSLTLIATANQGSEATYESGFVIDKFPISRPNLTFSTLTVSNMSPEDSSIYLCSVEGRGVGYTFGSGTRLTVV.

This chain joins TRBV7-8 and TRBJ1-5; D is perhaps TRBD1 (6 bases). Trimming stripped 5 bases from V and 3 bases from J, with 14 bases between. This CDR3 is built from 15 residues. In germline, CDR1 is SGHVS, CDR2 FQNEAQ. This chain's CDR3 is CASSHLRDINQPQHF. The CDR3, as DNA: TGTGCCAGCAGCCACTTGAGGGACATCAATCAGCCCCAGCATTTT.

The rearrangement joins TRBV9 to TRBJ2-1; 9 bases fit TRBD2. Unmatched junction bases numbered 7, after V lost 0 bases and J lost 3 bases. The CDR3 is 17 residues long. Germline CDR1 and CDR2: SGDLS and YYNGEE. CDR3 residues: CASSVGGAGGFYNEQFF. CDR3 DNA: TGTGCCAGCAGCGTAGGAGGAGCGGGAGGCTTCTACAATGAGCAGTTCTTC.

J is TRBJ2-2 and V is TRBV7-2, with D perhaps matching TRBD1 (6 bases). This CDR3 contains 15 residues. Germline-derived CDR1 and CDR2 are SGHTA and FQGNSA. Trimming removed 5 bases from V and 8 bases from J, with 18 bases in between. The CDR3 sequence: CASSLQTGSEGELFF. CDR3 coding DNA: TGTGCCAGCAGCCTACAGACAGGTTCTGAAGGGGAGCTGTTTTTT.

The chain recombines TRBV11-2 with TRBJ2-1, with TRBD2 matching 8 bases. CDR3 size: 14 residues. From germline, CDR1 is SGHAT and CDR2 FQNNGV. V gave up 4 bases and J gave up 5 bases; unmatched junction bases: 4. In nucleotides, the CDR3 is TGTGCCAGCAGCTCGTCGACTAGCGACAATGAGCAGTTCTTC. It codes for CASSSSTSDNEQFF.

CDR3 region: CASSFRGQDTQYF. The CDR3 nucleotides read TGTGCCAGCTCTTTCAGGGGGCAAGATACGCAGTATTTT. The chain joins TRBV3-1 (or the pseudogene TRBV3-2) to TRBJ2-3, with 8 nucleotides matching TRBD1. The V and J ends lost 8 bases and 5 bases, in that order; junction bases with no gene match: 6. Germline V gene lookup returns CDR1 LGHDT and CDR2 YNNKEL (reference sequence). The CDR3 loop spans 13 amino acids.

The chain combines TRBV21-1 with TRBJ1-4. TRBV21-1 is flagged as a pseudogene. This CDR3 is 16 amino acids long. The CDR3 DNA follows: TGTGCCAGCAGCAAAGAGCGGCGGAAGAGTAATGAAAAACTGTTTTTT. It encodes CASSKERRKSNEKLFF.

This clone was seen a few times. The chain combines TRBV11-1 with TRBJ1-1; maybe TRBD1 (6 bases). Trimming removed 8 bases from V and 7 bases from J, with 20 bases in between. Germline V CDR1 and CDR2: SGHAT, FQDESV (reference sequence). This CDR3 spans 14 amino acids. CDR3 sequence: CASRRGPTFLEAFF. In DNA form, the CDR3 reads TGTGCCAGCCGCAGGGGTCCAACGTTCCTTGAAGCTTTCTTT.

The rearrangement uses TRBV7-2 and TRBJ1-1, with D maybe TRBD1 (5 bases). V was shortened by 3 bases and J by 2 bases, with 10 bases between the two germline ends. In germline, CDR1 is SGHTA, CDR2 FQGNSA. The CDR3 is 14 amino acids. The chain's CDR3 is CASSLGGANTEAFF. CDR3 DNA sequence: TGTGCCAGCAGCTTGGGAGGGGCCAACACTGAAGCTTTCTTT. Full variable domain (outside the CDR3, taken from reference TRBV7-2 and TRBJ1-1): GAGVSQSPSNKVTEKGKDVELRCDPISGHTALYWYRQSLGQGLEFLIYFQGNSAPDKSGLPSDRFSAERTGGSVSTLTIQRTQQEDSAVYLCASSLGGANTEAFFGQGTRLTVV.

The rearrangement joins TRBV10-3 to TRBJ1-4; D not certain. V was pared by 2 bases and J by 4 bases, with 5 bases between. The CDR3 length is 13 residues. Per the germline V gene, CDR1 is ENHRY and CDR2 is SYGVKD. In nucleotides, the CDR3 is TGTGCCATCAGTGAGAACTTTAATGAAAAACTGTTTTTT. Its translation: CAISENFNEKLFF.

The CDR3 DNA reads TGTGCCAGTACCCCGATGGGACAGGGGCCGGGGAATGAGCAGTTCTTC. It codes for CASTPMGQGPGNEQFF. This sequence joins TRBV19 and TRBJ2-1; TRBD1 matches at 10 bases. V was clipped by 7 bases and J by 7 bases; unmatched bases: 13. CDR3 size: 16 residues. Germline loops: CDR1 LNHDA, CDR2 SQIVND (reference sequence).

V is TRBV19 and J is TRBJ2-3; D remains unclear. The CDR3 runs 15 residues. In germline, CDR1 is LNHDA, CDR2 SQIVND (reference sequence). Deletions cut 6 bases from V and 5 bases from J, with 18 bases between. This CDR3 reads CASSIPGSRGDTQYF. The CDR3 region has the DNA TGTGCCAGTAGCATACCCGGATCCAGAGGAGATACGCAGTATTTT.

The DNA of the CDR3 is TGTGCCAGCAGCGAGATGAACTATGGCTACACCTTC. Its translation is CASSEMNYGYTF. The chain couples TRBV7-3 to TRBJ1-2; D is unclear. Trimming removed 5 bases at V and 2 bases at J, with 6 bases between. Germline V gene data show CDR1 as SGHTA and CDR2 as FQGTGA. This CDR3 contains 12 residues.

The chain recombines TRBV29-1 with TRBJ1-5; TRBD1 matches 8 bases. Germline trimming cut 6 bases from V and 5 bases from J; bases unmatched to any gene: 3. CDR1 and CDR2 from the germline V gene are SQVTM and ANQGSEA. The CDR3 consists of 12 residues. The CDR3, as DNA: TGCAGCGTAGTACAGGGGGATCAGCCCCAGCATTTT. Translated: CSVVQGDQPQHF.